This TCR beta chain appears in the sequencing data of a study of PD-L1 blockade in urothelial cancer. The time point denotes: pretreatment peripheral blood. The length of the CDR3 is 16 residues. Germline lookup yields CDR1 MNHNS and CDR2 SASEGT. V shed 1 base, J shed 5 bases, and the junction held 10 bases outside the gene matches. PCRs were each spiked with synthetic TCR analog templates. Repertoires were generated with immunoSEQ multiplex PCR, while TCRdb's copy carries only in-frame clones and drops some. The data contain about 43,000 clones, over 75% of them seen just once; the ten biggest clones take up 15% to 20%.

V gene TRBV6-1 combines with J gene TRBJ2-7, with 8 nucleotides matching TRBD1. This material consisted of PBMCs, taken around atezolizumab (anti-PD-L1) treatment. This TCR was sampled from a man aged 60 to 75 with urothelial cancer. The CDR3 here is CASSEEDRVGIDEQYF. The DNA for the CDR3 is TGTGCCAGCAGTGAAGAGGACAGGGTCGGCATCGACGAGCAGTACTTC.